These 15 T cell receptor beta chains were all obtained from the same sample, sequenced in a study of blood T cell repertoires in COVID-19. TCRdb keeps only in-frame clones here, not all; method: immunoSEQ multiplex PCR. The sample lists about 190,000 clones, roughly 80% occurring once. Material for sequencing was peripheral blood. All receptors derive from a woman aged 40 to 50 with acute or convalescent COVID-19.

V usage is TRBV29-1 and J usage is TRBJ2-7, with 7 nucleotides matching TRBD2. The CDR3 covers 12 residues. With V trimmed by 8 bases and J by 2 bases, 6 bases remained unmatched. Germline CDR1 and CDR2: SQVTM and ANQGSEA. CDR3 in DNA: TGCAGCTTCTCTAGCGGACCCTACGAGCAGTACTTC. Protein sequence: CSFSSGPYEQYF.

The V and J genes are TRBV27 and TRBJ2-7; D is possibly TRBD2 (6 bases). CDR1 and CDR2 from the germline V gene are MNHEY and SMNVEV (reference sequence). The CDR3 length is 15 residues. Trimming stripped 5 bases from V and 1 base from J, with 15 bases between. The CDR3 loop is CASSPPGGMSYEQYF. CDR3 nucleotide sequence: TGTGCCAGCAGTCCCCCAGGAGGGATGTCCTACGAGCAGTACTTC.

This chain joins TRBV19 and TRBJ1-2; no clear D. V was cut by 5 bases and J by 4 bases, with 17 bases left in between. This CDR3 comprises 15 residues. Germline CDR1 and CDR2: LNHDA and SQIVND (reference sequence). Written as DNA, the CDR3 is TGTGCCAGTAGTTCCTCCGCAACTGGAGGCTATGGCTACACCTTC. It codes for CASSSSATGGYGYTF.

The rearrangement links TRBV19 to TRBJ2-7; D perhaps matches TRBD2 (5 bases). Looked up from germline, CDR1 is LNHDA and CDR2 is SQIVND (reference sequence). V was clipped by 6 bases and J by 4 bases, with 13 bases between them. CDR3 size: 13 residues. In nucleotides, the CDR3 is TGTGCCAGTAGCATGGAGGACGGATACGAGCAGTACTTC. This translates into CASSMEDGYEQYF.

Here the CDR3 reads CASSLLTGELFF. Written as DNA, the CDR3 is TGTGCCAGCAGCTTACTTACCGGGGAGCTGTTTTTT. V and J are TRBV7-9 and TRBJ2-2, with D unresolved. Deletions cut 2 bases from V and 5 bases from J, with 3 bases between. Germline-derived CDR1 and CDR2 are SEHNR and FQNEAQ (reference sequence). The CDR3 runs to 12 residues.

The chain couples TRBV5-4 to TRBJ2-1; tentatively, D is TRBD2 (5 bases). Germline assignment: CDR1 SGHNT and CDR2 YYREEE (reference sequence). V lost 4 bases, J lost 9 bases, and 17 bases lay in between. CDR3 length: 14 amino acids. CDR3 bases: TGTGCCAGCAGCCTTGGGGAGAATGTCGGTGAGCAGTTCTTC. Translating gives CASSLGENVGEQFF.

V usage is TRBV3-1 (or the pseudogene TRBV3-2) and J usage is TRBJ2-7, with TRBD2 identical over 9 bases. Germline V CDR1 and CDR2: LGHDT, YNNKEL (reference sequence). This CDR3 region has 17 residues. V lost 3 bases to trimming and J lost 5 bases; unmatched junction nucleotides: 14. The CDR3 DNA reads TGTGCCAGCAGCCAGGGGTGGGTCCTAGCGGGAACCAACGAGCAGTACTTC. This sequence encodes CASSQGWVLAGTNEQYF.

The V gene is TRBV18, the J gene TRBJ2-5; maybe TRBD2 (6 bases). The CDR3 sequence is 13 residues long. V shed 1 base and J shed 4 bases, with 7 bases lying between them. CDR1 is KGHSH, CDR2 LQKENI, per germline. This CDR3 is CASSPQAGETQYF. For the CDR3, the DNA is TGTGCCAGCTCACCACAAGCGGGAGAGACCCAGTACTTC.

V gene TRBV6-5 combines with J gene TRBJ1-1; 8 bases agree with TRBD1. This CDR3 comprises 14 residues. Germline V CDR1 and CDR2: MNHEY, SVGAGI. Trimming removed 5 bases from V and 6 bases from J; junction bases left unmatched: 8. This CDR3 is CASSPWTGTAEAFF. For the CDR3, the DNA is TGTGCCAGCAGTCCTTGGACAGGGACAGCTGAAGCTTTCTTT.

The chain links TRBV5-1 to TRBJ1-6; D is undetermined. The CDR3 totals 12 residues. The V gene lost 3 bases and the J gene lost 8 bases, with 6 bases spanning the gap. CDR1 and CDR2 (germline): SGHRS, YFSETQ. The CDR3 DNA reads TGCGCCAGCAGCTCCGGGGATTCACCCCTCCACTTT. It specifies CASSSGDSPLHF.

CDR3 sequence (DNA): TGTGCCAGTAGTATAACGAGCTACACAGATACGCAGTATTTT. Its translation is CASSITSYTDTQYF. The chain recombines TRBV19 with TRBJ2-3; D is ambiguous. V dropped 2 bases and J dropped 2 bases, with 8 bases sitting between them. The CDR3 spans 14 residues. Germline V gene lookup returns CDR1 LNHDA and CDR2 SQIVND (reference sequence).

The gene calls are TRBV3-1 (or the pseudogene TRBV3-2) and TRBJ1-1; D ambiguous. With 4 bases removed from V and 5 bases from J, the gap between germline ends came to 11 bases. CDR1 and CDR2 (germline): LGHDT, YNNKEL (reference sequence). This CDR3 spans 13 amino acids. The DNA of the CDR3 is TGTGCCAGCAGCCTGATTCGCGGGACTGAAGCTTTCTTT. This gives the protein CASSLIRGTEAFF.

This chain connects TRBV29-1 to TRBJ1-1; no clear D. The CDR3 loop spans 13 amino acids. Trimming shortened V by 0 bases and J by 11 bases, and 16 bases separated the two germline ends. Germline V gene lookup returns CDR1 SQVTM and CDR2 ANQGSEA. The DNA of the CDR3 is TGCAGCGTTGAAGATGGAAGCCTCCCCGGGGCTTTCTTT. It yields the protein CSVEDGSLPGAFF.

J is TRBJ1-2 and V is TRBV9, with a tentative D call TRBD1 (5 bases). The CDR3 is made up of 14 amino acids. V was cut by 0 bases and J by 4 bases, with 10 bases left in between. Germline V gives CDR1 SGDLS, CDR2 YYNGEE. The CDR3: CASSVGGDLYGYTF. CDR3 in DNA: TGTGCCAGCAGCGTAGGGGGGGATCTCTATGGCTACACCTTC.

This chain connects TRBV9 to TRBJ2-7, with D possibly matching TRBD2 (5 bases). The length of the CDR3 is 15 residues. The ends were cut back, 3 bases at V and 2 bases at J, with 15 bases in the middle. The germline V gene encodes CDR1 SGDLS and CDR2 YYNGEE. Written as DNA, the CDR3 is TGTGCCAGCAGCGCCCACGAAGCGGCAGCCTACGAGCAGTACTTC. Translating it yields CASSAHEAAAYEQYF. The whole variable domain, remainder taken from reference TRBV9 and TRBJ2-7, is DSGVTQTPKHLITATGQRVTLRCSPRSGDLSVYWYQQSLDQGLQFLIQYYNGEERAKGNILERFSAQQFPDLHSELNLSSLELGDSALYFCASSAHEAAAYEQYFGPGTRLTVT.